This TCR beta chain was documented in a study of regulatory T cells in long-lasting Graves disease. General study findings and limits: There were preferences for TRBV28, TRBJ1-2 and TRBJ2-5 in persistent disease. No thyroid tissue was studied; the work used peripheral blood only.

This clonotype was seen many times. Its antigen remains unidentified. As to time point: newly diagnosed GD, antithyroid drugs for less than 3 months. Extracted PBMC RNA gave rise to the TCR library. Germline CDR1 MNHEY, CDR2 SMNVEV (reference sequence). This CDR3 comprises 16 residues. V gave up 3 bases and J gave up 0 bases, with 14 bases separating them. CDR3 regions were amplified by Arm-PCR using iRepertoire HTBI primers to build TCR beta libraries. TCRdb re-analysed the multiplex PCR reads in MiXCR, keeping a single row per CDR3 protein. The sample yields roughly 500,000 distinct CDR3 sequences, roughly 14% seen once. The data also belong to a second study, concerning T cells in Graves' hyperthyroidism and ophthalmopathy. From that report: Criteria for exclusion of patients were uncontrolled infection, other autoimmune disease, pregnancy or lactation.

The source is a man aged 25 to 40 with Graves disease. This specimen consisted of peripheral blood mononuclear cells (PBMCs), obtained at new diagnosis, from a patient treated with antithyroid drugs. The chain recombines TRBV27 with TRBJ2-5, with unresolved D. CDR3 in amino acids: CASSFTNRRNQETQYF. CDR3 DNA sequence: TGTGCCAGCAGTTTCACGAATCGGCGGAACCAAGAGACCCAGTACTTC.